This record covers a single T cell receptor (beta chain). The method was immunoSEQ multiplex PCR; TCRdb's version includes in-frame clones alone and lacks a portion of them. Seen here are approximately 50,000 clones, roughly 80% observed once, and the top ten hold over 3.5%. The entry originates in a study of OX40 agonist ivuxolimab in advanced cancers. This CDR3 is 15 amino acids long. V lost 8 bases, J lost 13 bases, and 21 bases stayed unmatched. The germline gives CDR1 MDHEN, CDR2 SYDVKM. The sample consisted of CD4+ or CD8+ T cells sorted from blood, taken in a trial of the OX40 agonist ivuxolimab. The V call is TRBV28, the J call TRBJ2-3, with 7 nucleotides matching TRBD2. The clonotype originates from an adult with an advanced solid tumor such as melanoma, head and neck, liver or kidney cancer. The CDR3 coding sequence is TGTGCCAGCCTGGGGAGCGGGGCCTCACAGATACGCGAGTATTTT. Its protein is CASLGSGASQIREYF.